This T cell receptor beta chain came from a study of blood T cells in healthy people across ages. As for this clonotype: Its target is unknown.

Germline assignment: CDR1 WNHNN and CDR2 SYGVQD (reference sequence). Germline trimming cut 8 bases from V and 4 bases from J; bases unmatched to any gene: 5. The CDR3 has 13 amino acids. Study-level findings and limits: Both higher diversity and more naive CD4+ cells marked long-lived donors when set against aged donors.

The authors ran a second PCR of about 7 to 11 cycles using a sample-barcoded 5' primer and a J-beta primer mix. Per sample, CDR3-containing paired-end reads numbered at least 2.5 million. Each CDR3 protein is one row after TCRdb ran MiXCR on the 5' RACE reads. Of 1.5 million to 2 million distinct CDR3 sequences listed, roughly 28% are singletons. The authors isolated at least 6 million PBMCs per sample. The V call is TRBV10-1, the J call TRBJ2-3; 8 bases are shared with TRBD1. The TCR sequence derives from a woman in her twenties or thirties in good health. The sequenced sample consisted of blood. The CDR3 DNA is TGCGCCAGCGGACAGGGTGTCGCAGATACGCAGTATTTT. Protein: CASGQGVADTQYF.